This is a list of T cell receptor beta chains from one sample in a study of Ad26.COV2.S vaccination and SARS-CoV-2 variants. Produced via immunoSEQ multiplex PCR; TCRdb's table is partial and in-frame only. The sample shows about 680,000 clones, about 90% of them seen only once. This specimen was peripheral blood, taken in a trial of Ad26.COV2.S vaccine versus placebo. Receptors were obtained from a person aged 18-60 years who received the Ad26.COV2.S COVID-19 vaccine or a placebo. Each CDR3 is given with its conserved first and last residue. Each record gives: V gene, D gene, clone size, J gene, CDR3 protein, CDR3 DNA. D genes are given only for firm matches. The size field is filled for only some rows; it gives once, few, many or a size class.

v_gene: TRBV11-2
d_gene: TRBD1
abundance: once
j_gene: TRBJ2-5
CDR3aa: CASSLVTGEWETQYF
CDR3nt: TGTGCCAGCAGCTTAGTGACAGGGGAATGGGAGACCCAGTACTTC

v_gene: TRBV27
d_gene: -
abundance: -
j_gene: TRBJ2-1
CDR3aa: CASSLFNEQFF
CDR3nt: TGTGCCAGCAGTTTATTCAATGAGCAGTTCTTC

v_gene: TRBV10-2
d_gene: -
abundance: -
j_gene: TRBJ2-1
CDR3aa: CAGSLNGNEQFF
CDR3nt: TGCGCCGGCAGCTTAAATGGCAATGAGCAGTTCTTC

v_gene: TRBV6-7
d_gene: TRBD2
abundance: -
j_gene: TRBJ2-5
CDR3aa: CASSYSYSSGRGETQYF
CDR3nt: TGTGCCAGCAGTTACTCGTATTCTAGCGGGAGGGGGGAGACCCAGTACTTC

v_gene: TRBV20-1
d_gene: -
abundance: -
j_gene: TRBJ1-6
CDR3aa: CSASSRGGSPLHF
CDR3nt: TGCAGTGCTAGTTCCCGAGGCGGTTCACCCCTCCACTTT

v_gene: TRBV6-5
d_gene: -
abundance: -
j_gene: TRBJ1-1
CDR3aa: CASRRNTEAFF
CDR3nt: TGTGCCAGCAGAAGAAACACTGAAGCTTTCTTT

v_gene: TRBV6-1
d_gene: -
abundance: -
j_gene: TRBJ1-2
CDR3aa: CASCAGAGYGYTF
CDR3nt: TGTGCCAGTTGCGCGGGGGCGGGCTATGGCTACACCTTC

v_gene: TRBV6-1
d_gene: -
abundance: -
j_gene: TRBJ1-3
CDR3aa: CASSEEGNTIYF
CDR3nt: TGTGCCAGCAGTGAAGAGGGAAACACCATATATTTT

v_gene: TRBV4-3
d_gene: TRBD1
abundance: -
j_gene: TRBJ2-7
CDR3aa: CASSQVRGPYEQYF
CDR3nt: TGCGCCAGCAGCCAAGTCAGGGGGCCCTACGAGCAGTACTTC

v_gene: TRBV3-1/TRBV3-2
d_gene: -
abundance: -
j_gene: TRBJ2-1
CDR3aa: CASSLLQGGNEQFF
CDR3nt: TGTGCCAGCAGCCTCTTGCAAGGGGGGAATGAGCAGTTCTTC

v_gene: TRBV11-1
d_gene: -
abundance: -
j_gene: TRBJ2-1
CDR3aa: CASSLGLPPENEQFF
CDR3nt: TGTGCCAGCAGCTTAGGACTACCGCCCGAGAATGAGCAGTTCTTC

v_gene: TRBV27
d_gene: -
abundance: -
j_gene: TRBJ2-6
CDR3aa: CASRPAGTLPNVLTF
CDR3nt: TGTGCCAGCAGACCGGCGGGGACACTACCCAACGTCCTGACTTTC

v_gene: TRBV18
d_gene: -
abundance: -
j_gene: TRBJ1-3
CDR3aa: CASSPADPVSGNTIYF
CDR3nt: TGTGCCAGCTCACCGGCCGACCCGGTATCTGGAAACACCATATATTTT

v_gene: TRBV5-1
d_gene: TRBD2
abundance: -
j_gene: TRBJ2-1
CDR3aa: CASSGTSGSPHEQFF
CDR3nt: TGCGCCAGCAGCGGGACTAGCGGGAGTCCCCATGAGCAGTTCTTC

v_gene: TRBV6-5
d_gene: TRBD2
abundance: -
j_gene: TRBJ2-4
CDR3aa: CASRSGAGGDIQYF
CDR3nt: TGTGCCAGCAGGTCGGGCGCGGGGGGTGACATTCAGTACTTC

v_gene: TRBV12-3/TRBV12-4
d_gene: -
abundance: few
j_gene: TRBJ2-5
CDR3aa: CASSGDEKTQYF
CDR3nt: TGTGCCAGCAGCGGGGACGAGAAGACCCAGTACTTC

v_gene: TRBV6-5
d_gene: TRBD1
abundance: -
j_gene: TRBJ1-5
CDR3aa: CASRLTGVFDQPQHF
CDR3nt: TGTGCCAGCAGGCTAACAGGGGTTTTCGATCAGCCCCAGCATTTT

v_gene: TRBV19
d_gene: -
abundance: once
j_gene: TRBJ1-1
CDR3aa: CASSGQAGGTEAFF
CDR3nt: TGTGCCAGTAGTGGGCAAGCGGGGGGCACTGAAGCTTTCTTT

v_gene: TRBV18
d_gene: -
abundance: -
j_gene: TRBJ2-2
CDR3aa: CASSLTDLTNTGELFF
CDR3nt: TGTGCCAGCTCCCTGACCGACCTAACGAACACCGGGGAGCTGTTTTTT

v_gene: TRBV30
d_gene: TRBD1
abundance: -
j_gene: TRBJ1-5
CDR3aa: CAWSKRGQGHQPQHF
CDR3nt: TGTGCCTGGAGTAAACGGGGACAGGGCCATCAGCCCCAGCATTTT

v_gene: TRBV6-5
d_gene: -
abundance: -
j_gene: TRBJ1-3
CDR3aa: CASRVGLSGNTIYF
CDR3nt: TGTGCCAGCAGGGTCGGGTTAAGTGGAAACACCATATATTTT

v_gene: TRBV5-1
d_gene: -
abundance: -
j_gene: TRBJ1-6
CDR3aa: CASSLVTDISSYNSPLHF
CDR3nt: TGCGCCAGCAGCTTGGTGACGGATATCAGCTCCTATAATTCACCCCTCCACTTT

v_gene: TRBV11-2
d_gene: -
abundance: -
j_gene: TRBJ2-5
CDR3aa: CASSLGLYRQETQYF
CDR3nt: TGTGCCAGCAGCTTAGGGTTATACCGGCAAGAGACCCAGTACTTC

v_gene: TRBV4-2
d_gene: -
abundance: -
j_gene: TRBJ1-3
CDR3aa: CASSHPRVGNTIYF
CDR3nt: TGTGCCAGCAGCCATCCTCGGGTCGGAAACACCATATATTTT